This entry lists 17 T cell receptor beta chains sequenced from one sample in a study of T-cell memory formation after mild COVID-19. TCRdb reanalysed the 5' RACE reads using MiXCR and keeps one entry per CDR3 protein. This sample has 110,000 or so distinct CDR3 sequences; about 20% occur once, and the top ten carry 40% to 50%. Material: PBMCs or a T cell subset sorted from them (not recorded which). Receptors originate from a man aged 18 to 29 who had mild COVID-19 (a few samples of this study predate the infection). Cell type and time point are not known.

The chain joins TRBV7-9 to TRBJ2-1; 7 positions agree with TRBD1. The germline V gene encodes CDR1 SEHNR and CDR2 FQNEAQ (reference sequence). The CDR3 length is 14 residues. V shed 5 bases, J shed 4 bases, and the junction held 5 bases outside the gene matches. The CDR3 sequence: CASSTDRVYNEQFF. CDR3 sequence (DNA): TGTGCCAGCAGCACCGACAGGGTTTACAATGAGCAGTTCTTC.

In this sample, this clonotype turned up once. The genes are TRBV19 and TRBJ2-7, with unresolved D. Trimming removed 5 bases from V and 3 bases from J, with 8 bases in between. The CDR3 contains 12 residues. Germline V gives CDR1 LNHDA, CDR2 SQIVND (reference sequence). Here the CDR3 reads CASSATGYEQYF. The CDR3 nucleotides read TGTGCCAGTAGTGCCACGGGCTACGAGCAGTACTTC.

By frequency in the sample, this clonotype is medium-sized. The chain employs TRBV6-2 or TRBV6-3 and TRBJ2-1; D might be TRBD2 (7 bases). This CDR3 has 16 residues. Trimming pared 6 bases from V and 5 bases from J, leaving 20 bases between. Germline V gene data show CDR1 as MNHEY and CDR2 as SVGEGT. CDR3 loop: CASRYLAEGGHNEQFF. For the CDR3, the DNA is TGTGCCAGCAGATACCTAGCGGAGGGGGGGCACAATGAGCAGTTCTTC.

The chain couples TRBV9 to TRBJ2-1, with 8 bases lining up with TRBD2. This CDR3 comprises 15 residues. The V gene's germline CDR1 is SGDLS and CDR2 YYNGEE. The V and J ends lost 0 bases and 8 bases, in that order; junction bases with no gene match: 7. CDR3 sequence reads: CASSVASGGGDEQFF. CDR3 DNA: TGTGCCAGCAGCGTAGCCAGCGGGGGAGGGGATGAGCAGTTCTTC.

There are a few counts of this clonotype. In nucleotides, the CDR3 is TGCGCCAGCAGCCCCCTGACTGTCAGGGCAGATACGCAGTATTTT. This codes for CASSPLTVRADTQYF. The rearrangement joins TRBV4-1 to TRBJ2-3, with D possibly TRBD1 on 5 matching bases. Deletions cut 4 bases from V and 4 bases from J, with 15 bases between. Per germline, CDR1 MGHRA and CDR2 YSYEKL. The CDR3 spans 15 residues.

The chain carries TRBV28 and TRBJ2-5, with 7 nucleotides matching TRBD1. With 5 bases clipped from V and 7 bases from J, the junction kept 7 bases outside the gene matches. The CDR3 is 13 amino acids. The V gene's germline CDR1 is MDHEN and CDR2 SYDVKM. CDR3 nucleotides: TGTGCCAGCAGTCAGGGGGTTCTAGGGACCCAGTACTTC. Protein product: CASSQGVLGTQYF. The full variable domain, completed using reference TRBV28 and TRBJ2-5, is DVKVTQSSRYLVKRTGEKVFLECVQDMDHENMFWYRQDPGLGLRLIYFSYDVKMKEKGDIPEGYSVSREKKERFSLILESASTNQTSMYLCASSQGVLGTQYFGPGTRLLVL.

This clonotype was counted a few times. The V and J genes are TRBV25-1 and TRBJ1-5; the D is unclear. CDR1 is MGHDK, CDR2 SYGVNS, per germline. V was pared by 1 base and J by 2 bases, with 9 bases between. The CDR3 totals 15 residues. The CDR3 DNA follows: TGTGCCAGCAGTGAATCCGGTGTGGGCAATCAGCCCCAGCATTTT. It codes for CASSESGVGNQPQHF.

This clonotype was detected only a few times. The genes are TRBV29-1 and TRBJ2-1; D is ambiguous. The ends were cut back, 0 bases at V and 4 bases at J, with 19 bases in the middle. Germline V lookup: CDR1 SQVTM, CDR2 ANQGSEA. This CDR3 spans 17 amino acids. The CDR3 spells CSVEDEARRAVYNEQFF. In DNA form, the CDR3 reads TGCAGCGTTGAAGATGAGGCCCGAAGGGCGGTTTACAATGAGCAGTTCTTC.

This rearrangement joins TRBV14 to TRBJ2-3; D gene uncertain. The V gene lost 1 base and the J gene lost 7 bases, with 6 bases spanning the gap. The CDR3 is 12 residues long. The V gene's germline CDR1 is SGHDN and CDR2 FVKESK. This chain's CDR3 is CASSQVRYTQYF. CDR3 nucleotides: TGTGCCAGCAGCCAAGTTCGTTATACGCAGTATTTT.

This clonotype was counted only a few times. V gene TRBV4-3 combines with J gene TRBJ2-2, with TRBD1 matching 9 bases. The germline V gene encodes CDR1 LGHNA and CDR2 YSLEER. The CDR3 runs 13 residues. Unmatched junction bases numbered 6, after V lost 10 bases and J lost 6 bases. CDR3 region: CATGGTGPGELFF. The DNA for the CDR3 is TGCGCCACCGGTGGGACAGGGCCCGGGGAGCTGTTTTTT.

The chain joins TRBV15 to TRBJ1-4, with D uncertain. The CDR3 is 15 residues long. Germline loops: CDR1 LNHNV, CDR2 YYDKDF (reference sequence). With 0 bases removed from V and 8 bases from J, the gap between germline ends came to 13 bases. The CDR3 reads CATSRERVTGEKLFF. In DNA form, the CDR3 reads TGTGCCACCAGCAGAGAAAGAGTCACGGGAGAAAAACTGTTTTTT.

This clonotype showed up just a few times. This chain joins TRBV7-3 and TRBJ2-3, with D unresolved. The V and J ends lost 4 bases and 1 base respectively, with 15 bases between them. This CDR3 is 16 amino acids long. Germline V gives CDR1 SGHTA, CDR2 FQGTGA. CDR3 in DNA: TGTGCCAGCAGCTCCCCGGTTCAGCAGGGCACAGATACGCAGTATTTT. This gives the protein CASSSPVQQGTDTQYF. The full variable domain, its missing parts supplied by reference TRBV7-3 and TRBJ2-3, is GAGVSQTPSNKVTEKGKYVELRCDPISGHTALYWYRQSLGQGPEFLIYFQGTGAADDSGLPNDRFFAVRPEGSVSTLKIQRTERGDSAVYLCASSSPVQQGTDTQYFGPGTRLTVL.

This clonotype was seen only a few times. The chain combines TRBV5-1 with TRBJ1-1, with D uncertain. From germline, CDR1 is SGHRS and CDR2 YFSETQ. V lost 5 bases to trimming and J lost 1 base, with 12 bases between them. The CDR3 extends over 14 amino acids. CDR3 sequence (DNA): TGCGCCAGCAGGCTTGGTGGGGAGAACACTGAAGCTTTCTTT. Amino acid sequence: CASRLGGENTEAFF.

This clonotype was observed a few times. The gene calls are TRBV23-1 and TRBJ2-3; 7 bases are shared with TRBD2. TRBV23-1 qualifies as an ORF whose function is uncertain. This CDR3 region has 13 residues. Trimming cost V 6 bases and J 2 bases; bases outside gene matches: 2. CDR3 nucleotides: TGCGCCAGCAGGCGGGGGTCCACAGATACGCAGTATTTT. Residues: CASRRGSTDTQYF.

This clonotype came up once. The gene calls are TRBV27 and TRBJ2-3; 9 bases line up with TRBD1. Unmatched junction bases numbered 11, after V lost 7 bases and J lost 9 bases. The CDR3 is made up of 14 amino acids. CDR1 and CDR2 from the germline V gene are MNHEY and SMNVEV (reference sequence). This chain's CDR3 is CASTVGTGIETQYF. CDR3 in DNA: TGTGCCAGCACCGTGGGGACAGGGATTGAAACGCAGTATTTT.

This sequence joins TRBV4-3 and TRBJ2-7, with D perhaps matching TRBD1 (5 bases). Germline CDR1 and CDR2: LGHNA and YSLEER. The CDR3 is made up of 15 amino acids. The germline V and J ends were trimmed by 0 bases and 2 bases, with 11 bases remaining between them. The CDR3 here is CASSQDALTAYEQYF. The CDR3 DNA follows: TGCGCCAGCAGCCAAGACGCCCTGACAGCCTACGAGCAGTACTTC.

The chain joins TRBV6-5 to TRBJ1-2; D call uncertain. The CDR3 loop spans 13 amino acids. Germline lookup yields CDR1 MNHEY and CDR2 SVGAGI. Trimming cost V 2 bases and J 6 bases, with 10 bases left between them. CDR3 loop: CASSYRVYNGYTF. The DNA of the CDR3 is TGTGCCAGCAGTTACAGGGTGTACAATGGCTACACCTTC.